This TCR beta chain originates from a study of early T cells in non-severe SARS-CoV-2 infection. In the study overall: Chains were not paired, and sequencing was done on bulk RNA from unsorted whole blood.

cDNA molecules, individually, were tagged with unique molecular identifiers. TCRdb redid the calling of the 5' RACE reads with MiXCR, one entry per CDR3 protein. The table shows tens of thousands of distinct CDR3 sequences, with about 9.3% occurring only once. This clonotype has a handful of counts. Germline CDR1 and CDR2: MNHEY and SVGAGI. The CDR3 spans 15 residues. Between the trimmed V and J ends, which lost 2 bases and 2 bases, there was a span of 13 bases. The origin of this receptor is an adult who was a healthcare worker with PCR-confirmed SARS-CoV-2 infection or an uninfected control (not recorded which). This sequence joins TRBV6-5 and TRBJ2-7; D unresolved. Sequenced sample: whole blood. CDR3 coding DNA: TGTGCCAGCAGTTACAGGCAGATCAACACCTACGAGCAGTACTTC. Its translation is CASSYRQINTYEQYF.